This T cell receptor (beta chain) was recovered during a study of cytomegalovirus exposure and HLA in healthy donors. Findings and limits, study-wide: Earlier analysis found most TCR beta V segments productive about 87% or about 30% of the time. Associated with cytomegalovirus, according to the listing, were 150 to 200 TCR beta chains. DRB1 showed the most TCR associations and HLA-C the fewest in a later analysis, as rates varied by HLA locus.

This PCR relied on a set of 60 Vbeta primers and 13 Jbeta primers. As handled by the study authors: An analysis that came later counted some 81 million unique TCR beta chains, roughly 11 million shared. Here immunoSEQ multiplex PCR was the method, and the copy in TCRdb shows in-frame clones only, minus some. The V and J calls and clone size were taken over from that table, and D and trimming were inferred from the DNA. The sample has about 190,000 clones; around 80% are singletons. Remarks on this clone: Its cognate antigen is unknown.

V lost 5 bases and J lost 6; bases outside the gene matches: 5. The germline V gene has CDR1 SGHDT and CDR2 YYEEEE. The CDR3 length is 16 residues. J is TRBJ2-1 and V is TRBV5-6, with 16 bases matching TRBD2. Input material: PBMCs. The sequence was obtained from a middle-aged man in good health and CMV-seropositive. The CDR3 spells CASRLGTSGGANEQFF. CDR3 sequence (DNA): TGTGCCAGCAGACTGGGGACTAGCGGGGGGGCCAATGAGCAGTTCTTC.